The rows below give T cell receptor beta chains drawn from one sample of a study of T cell changes during pregnancy in multiple sclerosis. Data came from immunoSEQ multiplex PCR; TCRdb stores just in-frame clones and leaves some out. The data show tens of thousands of clones, with 90% to 95% seen just once and 0.7% to 0.8% held by the top ten. Sequencing was performed on CD4+ T cells from peripheral blood mononuclear cells, taken in the first trimester of pregnancy. These receptors came from a female donor with multiple sclerosis, enrolled in a pregnancy study. CDR3s include the opening cysteine and the closing phenylalanine or tryptophan. D genes are given only for firm matches. Clone size, where shown, is once, few, many, or a class for clones that have expanded.

few	.	TRBJ1-1	TRBV28	CATAIIYGGRAEAFF	TGTGCCACTGCGATAATTTACGGGGGGCGGGCTGAAGCTTTCTTT
.	.	TRBJ2-3	TRBV19	CASKNRPSQVDTQYF	TGTGCCAGTAAAAATAGGCCATCACAGGTGGATACGCAGTATTTT
.	.	TRBJ1-2	TRBV5-6	CASNLVGVGGGYTF	TGTGCCAGCAACTTGGTAGGGGTTGGTGGTGGCTACACCTTC
.	.	TRBJ1-1	TRBV23-1	CASRQLGEDTEAFF	TGCGCCAGCAGACAATTAGGGGAGGACACTGAAGCTTTCTTT
.	TRBD1	TRBJ2-1	TRBV7-3	CASSPQGPLHNEQFF	TGTGCCAGCAGCCCACAGGGGCCACTACACAATGAGCAGTTCTTC
.	.	TRBJ1-1	TRBV7-9	CASSRRAGQNTEAFF	TGTGCCAGCTCCCGAAGGGCAGGGCAGAACACTGAAGCTTTCTTT
.	.	TRBJ1-1	TRBV6-6	CASSYRGYTEAFF	TGTGCCAGCAGTTACAGGGGATACACTGAAGCTTTCTTT
once	TRBD1	TRBJ1-2	TRBV7-3	CASSSGTGTYGYTF	TGTGCCAGCAGCTCTGGGACAGGGACCTATGGCTACACCTTC
.	.	TRBJ1-1	TRBV10-3	CAISEYRESTEAFF	TGTGCCATCAGTGAGTACAGGGAGTCCACTGAAGCTTTCTTT
.	.	TRBJ2-3	TRBV7-2	CASSFRSGPDTQYF	TGTGCCAGCAGCTTTCGGAGCGGACCAGATACGCAGTATTTT
.	.	TRBJ1-3	TRBV7-9	CASSLSGSGNTIYF	TGTGCCAGCAGCTTATCGGGCTCTGGAAACACCATATATTTT
.	TRBD1	TRBJ2-7	TRBV5-1	CASSRGQDPYEQYF	TGCGCCAGCAGCAGGGGACAGGACCCCTACGAGCAGTACTTC
.	.	TRBJ1-2	TRBV30	CAWKWGRGMDGYTF	TGTGCCTGGAAGTGGGGGAGGGGAATGGATGGCTACACCTTC
.	.	TRBJ1-1	TRBV7-2	CASSFRGRDTEAFF	TGTGCCAGCAGCTTCCGGGGGAGGGACACTGAAGCTTTCTTT
.	TRBD1	TRBJ1-4	TRBV9	CASSTRDRGREKLFF	TGTGCCAGCAGCACCCGGGACAGGGGGCGCGAAAAACTGTTTTTT
.	TRBD2	TRBJ2-5	TRBV4-3	CASSQRLAGGVPPETQYF	TGCGCCAGCAGCCAGCGGCTAGCGGGGGGGGTCCCGCCAGAGACCCAGTACTTC
.	.	TRBJ1-1	TRBV9	CASSAGGGRVTEAFF	TGTGCCAGCAGCGCCGGGGGGGGAAGAGTCACTGAAGCTTTCTTT
once	.	TRBJ1-2	TRBV6-4	CASSDTDRPDNYGYTF	TGTGCCAGCAGTGATACCGACAGGCCAGACAACTATGGCTACACCTTC
many	.	TRBJ2-3	TRBV19	CASSFKGVDPDTQYF	TGTGCCAGTAGTTTTAAGGGGGTTGACCCAGATACGCAGTATTTT
.	TRBD2	TRBJ2-3	TRBV27	CASSSILLAGGTDTQYF	TGTGCCAGCAGTTCCATTCTCCTAGCGGGGGGAACAGATACGCAGTATTTT
.	.	TRBJ2-3	TRBV5-1	CASSLPMTASQADTQYF	TGCGCCAGCAGCTTGCCTATGACAGCTTCCCAGGCAGATACGCAGTATTTT
once	TRBD1	TRBJ1-5	TRBV19	CASSMGQGAYYQPQHF	TGTGCCAGTAGTATGGGACAGGGTGCTTACTATCAGCCCCAGCATTTT
.	.	TRBJ2-7	TRBV5-6	CASTLEGYERYF	TGTGCCAGCACCCTAGAGGGATACGAGCGGTACTTC
.	.	TRBJ2-3	TRBV6-1	CASTDSVGTDTQYF	TGTGCCAGCACGGATAGCGTGGGCACAGATACGCAGTATTTT
.	.	TRBJ2-7	TRBV7-9	CASSLPLALSYEQYF	TGTGCCAGCAGCTTACCACTAGCCCTCTCCTACGAGCAGTACTTC